The present TCR beta chain was sequenced within a study of CD8+ T cells in alopecia areata. The trim removed 0 bases at V and 0 bases at J, leaving 5 bases unmatched. The CDR3 has 16 residues. CDR1 is GTSNPN and CDR2 is SVGIG in the germline V gene (reference sequence). Extracted RNA was reverse transcribed, and the resulting cDNA served as sequencing template. TCRdb's copy holds only in-frame clones and misses some; the assay was immunoSEQ multiplex PCR. The sample shows about 200,000 clones, 50% to 60% of them seen only once. This clone was recorded a few times. The source is a human donor with alopecia areata. J is TRBJ1-5 and V is TRBV30; TRBD1 aligns across 7 bases. The sample consisted of CD4+ T cells sorted from blood, taken at week 0. Written as DNA, the CDR3 is TGTGCCTGGAGTGTTGGGACAGCCTATAGCAATCAGCCCCAGCATTTT. Translating it yields CAWSVGTAYSNQPQHF.